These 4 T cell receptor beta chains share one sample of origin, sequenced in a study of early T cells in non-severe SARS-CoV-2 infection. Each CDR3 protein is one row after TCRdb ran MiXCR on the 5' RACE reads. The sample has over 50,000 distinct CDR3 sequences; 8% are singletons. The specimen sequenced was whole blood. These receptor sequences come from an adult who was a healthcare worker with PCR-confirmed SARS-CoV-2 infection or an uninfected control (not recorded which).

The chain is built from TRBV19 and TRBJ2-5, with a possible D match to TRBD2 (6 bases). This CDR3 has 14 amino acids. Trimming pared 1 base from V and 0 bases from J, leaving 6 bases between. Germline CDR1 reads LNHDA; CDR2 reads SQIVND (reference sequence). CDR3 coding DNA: TGTGCCAGTAGTATAGGACTAGACCAAGAGACCCAGTACTTC. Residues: CASSIGLDQETQYF.

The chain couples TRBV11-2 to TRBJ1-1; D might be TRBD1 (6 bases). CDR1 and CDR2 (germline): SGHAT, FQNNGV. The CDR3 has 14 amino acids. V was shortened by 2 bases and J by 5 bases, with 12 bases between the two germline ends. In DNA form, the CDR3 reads TGTGCCAGCAGCTTACGGGGGCGGAAGACTGAAGCTTTCTTT. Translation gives CASSLRGRKTEAFF.

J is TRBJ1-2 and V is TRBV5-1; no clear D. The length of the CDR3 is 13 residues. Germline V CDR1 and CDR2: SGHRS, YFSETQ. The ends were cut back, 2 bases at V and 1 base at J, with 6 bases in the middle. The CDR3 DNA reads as TGCGCCAGCAGCTTTGGCCTTAACTATGGCTACACCTTC. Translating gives CASSFGLNYGYTF. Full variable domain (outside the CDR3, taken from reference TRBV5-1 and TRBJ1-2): KAGVTQTPRYLIKTRGQQVTLSCSPISGHRSVSWYQQTPGQGLQFLFEYFSETQRNKGNFPGRFSGRQFSNSRSEMNVSTLELGDSALYLCASSFGLNYGYTFGSGTRLTVV.

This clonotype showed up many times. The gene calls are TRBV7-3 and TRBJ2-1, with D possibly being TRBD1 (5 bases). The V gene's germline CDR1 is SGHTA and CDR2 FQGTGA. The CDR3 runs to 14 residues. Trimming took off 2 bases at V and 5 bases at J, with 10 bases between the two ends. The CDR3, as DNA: TGTGCCAGCAGCTTAGGGCAGGGCCACAATGAGCAGTTCTTC. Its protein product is CASSLGQGHNEQFF.